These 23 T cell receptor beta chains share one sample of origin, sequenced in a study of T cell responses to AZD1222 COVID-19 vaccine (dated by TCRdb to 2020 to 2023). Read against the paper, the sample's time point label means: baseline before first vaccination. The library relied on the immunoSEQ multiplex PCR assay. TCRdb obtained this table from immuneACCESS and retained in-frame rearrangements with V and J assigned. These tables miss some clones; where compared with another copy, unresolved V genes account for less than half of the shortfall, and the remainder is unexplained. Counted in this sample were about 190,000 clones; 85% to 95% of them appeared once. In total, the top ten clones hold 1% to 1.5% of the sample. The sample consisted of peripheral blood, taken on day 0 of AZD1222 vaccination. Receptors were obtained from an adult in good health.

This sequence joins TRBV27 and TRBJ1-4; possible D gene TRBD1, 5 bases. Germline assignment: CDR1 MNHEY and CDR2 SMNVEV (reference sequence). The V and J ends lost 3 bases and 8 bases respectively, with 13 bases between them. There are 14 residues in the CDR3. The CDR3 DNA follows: TGTGCCAGCAGTTTTGGAGGGGTGCAGGAAAAACTGTTTTTT. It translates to CASSFGGVQEKLFF.

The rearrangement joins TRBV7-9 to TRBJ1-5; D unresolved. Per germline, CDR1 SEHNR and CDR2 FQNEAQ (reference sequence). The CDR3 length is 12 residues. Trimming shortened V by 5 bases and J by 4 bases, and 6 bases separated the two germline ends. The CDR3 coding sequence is TGTGCCAGCAGCCCGCTAAATCAGCCCCAGCATTTT. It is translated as CASSPLNQPQHF.

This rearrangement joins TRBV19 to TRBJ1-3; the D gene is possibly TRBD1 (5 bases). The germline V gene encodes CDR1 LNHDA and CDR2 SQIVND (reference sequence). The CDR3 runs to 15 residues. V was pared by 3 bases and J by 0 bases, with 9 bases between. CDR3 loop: CASSIGANSGNTIYF. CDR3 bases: TGTGCCAGTAGTATCGGGGCAAACTCTGGAAACACCATATATTTT.

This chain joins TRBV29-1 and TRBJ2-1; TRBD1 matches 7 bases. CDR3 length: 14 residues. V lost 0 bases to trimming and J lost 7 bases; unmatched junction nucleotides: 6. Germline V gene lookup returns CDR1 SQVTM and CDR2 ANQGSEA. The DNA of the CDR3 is TGCAGCGTTGAAGAGGCCCAGACAGGGAATGAGCAGTTCTTC. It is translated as CSVEEAQTGNEQFF.

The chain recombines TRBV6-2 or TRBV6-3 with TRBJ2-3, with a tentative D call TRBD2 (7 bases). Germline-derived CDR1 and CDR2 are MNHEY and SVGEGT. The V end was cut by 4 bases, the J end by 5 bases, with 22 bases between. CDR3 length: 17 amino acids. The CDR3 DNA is TGTGCCAGCAGTTGGGCCTTGGCGGGGGCCGGCGGAGATACGCAGTATTTT. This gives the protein CASSWALAGAGGDTQYF.

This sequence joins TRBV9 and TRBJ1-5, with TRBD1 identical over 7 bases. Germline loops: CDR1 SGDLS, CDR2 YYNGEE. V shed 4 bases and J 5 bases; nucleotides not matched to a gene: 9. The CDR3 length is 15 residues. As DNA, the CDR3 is TGTGCCAGCAGCACCGGGGGGACAGCACATCAGCCCCAGCATTTT. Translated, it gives CASSTGGTAHQPQHF.

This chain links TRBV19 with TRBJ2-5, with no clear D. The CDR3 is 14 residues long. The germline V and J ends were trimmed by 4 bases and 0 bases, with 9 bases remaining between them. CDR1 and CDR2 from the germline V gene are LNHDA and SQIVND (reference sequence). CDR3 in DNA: TGTGCCAGTAGTAGGGCGGCGTACCAAGAGACCCAGTACTTC. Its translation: CASSRAAYQETQYF.

CDR3 DNA: TGTGCCAGCAGACCTGACAGGGACTATGGCTACACCTTC. Its translation: CASRPDRDYGYTF. This chain links TRBV6-2 or TRBV6-3 with TRBJ1-2; 7 bases fit TRBD1. Germline assignment: CDR1 MNHEY and CDR2 SVGEGT. There are 13 residues in the CDR3. The trim removed 6 bases at V and 3 bases at J, leaving 4 bases unmatched.

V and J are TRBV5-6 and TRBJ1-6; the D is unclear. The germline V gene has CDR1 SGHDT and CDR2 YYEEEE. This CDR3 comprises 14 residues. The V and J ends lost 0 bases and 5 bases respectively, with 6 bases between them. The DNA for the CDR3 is TGTGCCAGCAGCTTGGCGGGGAATAATTCACCCCTCCACTTT. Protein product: CASSLAGNNSPLHF.

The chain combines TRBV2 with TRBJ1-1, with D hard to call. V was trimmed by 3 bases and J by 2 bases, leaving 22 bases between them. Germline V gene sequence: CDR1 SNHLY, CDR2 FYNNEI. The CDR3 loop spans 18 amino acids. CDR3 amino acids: CASSELTTPPQRNTEAFF. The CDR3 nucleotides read TGTGCCAGCAGTGAGCTCACAACCCCACCACAGAGAAACACTGAAGCTTTCTTT.

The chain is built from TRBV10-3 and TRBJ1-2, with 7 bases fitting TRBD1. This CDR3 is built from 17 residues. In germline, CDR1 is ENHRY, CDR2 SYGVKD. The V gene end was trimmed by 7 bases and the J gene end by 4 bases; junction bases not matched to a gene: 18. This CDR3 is CAINAGAGGALGYGYTF. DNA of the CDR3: TGTGCCATCAATGCGGGGGCAGGGGGGGCGCTTGGCTATGGCTACACCTTC.

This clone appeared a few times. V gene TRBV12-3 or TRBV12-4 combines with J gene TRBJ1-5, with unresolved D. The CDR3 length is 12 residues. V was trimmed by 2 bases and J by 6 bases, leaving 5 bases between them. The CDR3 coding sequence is TGTGCCAGCAGTTTATCAAGTCAGCCCCAGCATTTT. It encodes CASSLSSQPQHF.

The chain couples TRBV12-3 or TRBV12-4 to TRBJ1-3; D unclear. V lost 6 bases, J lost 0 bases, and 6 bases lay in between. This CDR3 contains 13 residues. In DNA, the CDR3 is TGTGCCAGCAGCTCTTTCTCTGGAAACACCATATATTTT. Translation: CASSSFSGNTIYF.

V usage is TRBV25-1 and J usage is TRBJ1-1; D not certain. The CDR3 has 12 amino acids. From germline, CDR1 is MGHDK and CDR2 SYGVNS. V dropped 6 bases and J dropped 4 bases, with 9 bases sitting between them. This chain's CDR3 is CASSEGGTEAFF. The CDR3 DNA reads TGTGCCAGCAGCGAGGGAGGCACTGAAGCTTTCTTT.

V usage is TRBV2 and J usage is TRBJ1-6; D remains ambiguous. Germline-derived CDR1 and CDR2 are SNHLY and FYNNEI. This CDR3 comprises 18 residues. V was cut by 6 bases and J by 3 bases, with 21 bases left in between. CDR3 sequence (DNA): TGTGCCAGCAGCCGTCCCCGAGCCACTATGGACTATAATTCACCCCTCCACTTT. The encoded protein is CASSRPRATMDYNSPLHF.

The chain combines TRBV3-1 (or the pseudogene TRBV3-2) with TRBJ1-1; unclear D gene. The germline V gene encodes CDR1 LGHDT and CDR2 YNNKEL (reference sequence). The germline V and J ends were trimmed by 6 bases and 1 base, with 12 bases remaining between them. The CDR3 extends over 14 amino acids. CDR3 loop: CASRARETNTEAFF. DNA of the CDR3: TGTGCCAGCAGGGCACGGGAGACGAACACTGAAGCTTTCTTT.

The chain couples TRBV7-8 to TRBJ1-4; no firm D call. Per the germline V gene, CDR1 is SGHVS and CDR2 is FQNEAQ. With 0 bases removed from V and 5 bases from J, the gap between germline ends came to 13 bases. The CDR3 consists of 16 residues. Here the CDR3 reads CASSLALLAGNEKLFF. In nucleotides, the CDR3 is TGTGCCAGCAGCTTAGCTCTTTTGGCGGGGAATGAAAAACTGTTTTTT.

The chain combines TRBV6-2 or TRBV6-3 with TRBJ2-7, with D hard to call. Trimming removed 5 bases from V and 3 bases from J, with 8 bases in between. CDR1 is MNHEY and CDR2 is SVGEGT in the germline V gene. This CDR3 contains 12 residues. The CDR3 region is CASSRFLYEQYF. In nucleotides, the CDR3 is TGTGCCAGCAGTCGATTTCTCTACGAGCAGTACTTC.

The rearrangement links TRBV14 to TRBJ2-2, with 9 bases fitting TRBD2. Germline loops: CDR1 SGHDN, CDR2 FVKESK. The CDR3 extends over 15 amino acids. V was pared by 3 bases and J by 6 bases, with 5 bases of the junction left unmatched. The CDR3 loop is CASSQGQRGAGELFF. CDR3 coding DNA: TGTGCCAGCAGCCAGGGACAGCGGGGGGCCGGGGAGCTGTTTTTT.

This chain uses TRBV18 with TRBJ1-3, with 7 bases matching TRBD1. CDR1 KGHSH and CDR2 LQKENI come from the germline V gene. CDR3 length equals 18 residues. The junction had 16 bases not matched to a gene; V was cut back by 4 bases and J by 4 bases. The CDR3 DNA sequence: TGTGCCAGCTCACGAGGACACAGGGGTGGAACTCTGGGAAACACCATATATTTT. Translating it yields CASSRGHRGGTLGNTIYF.

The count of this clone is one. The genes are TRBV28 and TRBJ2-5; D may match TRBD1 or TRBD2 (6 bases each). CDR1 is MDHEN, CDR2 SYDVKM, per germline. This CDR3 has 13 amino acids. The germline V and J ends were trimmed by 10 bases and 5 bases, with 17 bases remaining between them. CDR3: CAIGKGGTETQYF. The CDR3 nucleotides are TGTGCCATCGGTAAGGGGGGTACGGAGACCCAGTACTTC.

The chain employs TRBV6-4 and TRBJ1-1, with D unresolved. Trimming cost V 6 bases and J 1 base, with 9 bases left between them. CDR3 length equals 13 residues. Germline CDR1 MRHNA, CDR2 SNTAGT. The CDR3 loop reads CASSQTGNTEAFF. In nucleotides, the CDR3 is TGTGCCAGCAGCCAGACGGGGAACACTGAAGCTTTCTTT.

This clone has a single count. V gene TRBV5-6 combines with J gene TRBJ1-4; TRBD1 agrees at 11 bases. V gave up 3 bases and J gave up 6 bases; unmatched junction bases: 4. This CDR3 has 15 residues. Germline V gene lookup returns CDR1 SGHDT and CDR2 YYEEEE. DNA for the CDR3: TGTGCCAGCAGCTCCTGGACAGGGGGCGATGAAAAACTGTTTTTT. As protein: CASSSWTGGDEKLFF.